This T cell receptor (beta chain) originates from a study of CD8+ T cells in alopecia areata. As for the study in general: Treatment comprised oral tofacitinib, 5 to 10 mg twice daily, in treated patients.

Extraction of RNA preceded its reverse transcription into cDNA, which served as the sequencing template. TCRdb keeps only in-frame clones here, not all; method: immunoSEQ multiplex PCR. This sample has 69,000 or so clones, with roughly three fifths found just once. Investigators sorted PBMCs to obtain both CD4+ and CD8+ T cells. The germline V and J ends were trimmed by 3 bases and 6 bases, with 13 bases remaining between them. Germline V gene sequence: CDR1 SGDLS, CDR2 YYNGEE. The CDR3 runs 15 residues. This rearrangement joins TRBV9 to TRBJ1-6; D remains unclear. The receptor was isolated from a human donor with alopecia areata. The sample in question was CD8+ T cells sorted from blood, obtained at week 0. CDR3 loop: CASSAEYWFNSPLHF. CDR3 nucleotide sequence: TGTGCCAGCAGCGCAGAGTATTGGTTTAATTCACCCCTCCACTTT.